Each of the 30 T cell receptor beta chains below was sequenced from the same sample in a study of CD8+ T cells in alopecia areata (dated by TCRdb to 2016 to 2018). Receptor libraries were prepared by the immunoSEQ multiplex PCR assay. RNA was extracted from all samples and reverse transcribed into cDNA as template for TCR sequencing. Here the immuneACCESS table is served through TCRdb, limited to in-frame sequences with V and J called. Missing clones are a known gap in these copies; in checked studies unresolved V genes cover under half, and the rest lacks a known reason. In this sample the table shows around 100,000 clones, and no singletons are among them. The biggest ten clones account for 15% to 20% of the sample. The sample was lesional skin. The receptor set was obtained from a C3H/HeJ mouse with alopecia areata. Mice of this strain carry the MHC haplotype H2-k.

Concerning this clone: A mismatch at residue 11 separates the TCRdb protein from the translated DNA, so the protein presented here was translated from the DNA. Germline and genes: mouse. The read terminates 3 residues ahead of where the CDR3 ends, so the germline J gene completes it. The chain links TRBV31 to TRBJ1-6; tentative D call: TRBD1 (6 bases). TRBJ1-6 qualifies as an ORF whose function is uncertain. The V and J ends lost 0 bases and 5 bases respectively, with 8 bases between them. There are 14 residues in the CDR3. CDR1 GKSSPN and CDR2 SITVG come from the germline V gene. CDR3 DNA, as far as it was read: TGTGCCTGGAGTCTTAGGACAGATAATTCGCCC. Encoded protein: CAWSLRTDNSP. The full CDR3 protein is CAWSLRTDNSPLYF.

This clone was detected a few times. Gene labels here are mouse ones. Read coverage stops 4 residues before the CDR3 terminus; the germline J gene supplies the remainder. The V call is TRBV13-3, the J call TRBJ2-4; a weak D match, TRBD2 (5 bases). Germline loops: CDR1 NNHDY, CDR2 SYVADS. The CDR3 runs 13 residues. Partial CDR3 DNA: TGTGCCAGCAGTGATGCCTGGGTGAAC. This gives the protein CASSDAWVN. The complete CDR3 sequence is CASSDAWVNTLYF.

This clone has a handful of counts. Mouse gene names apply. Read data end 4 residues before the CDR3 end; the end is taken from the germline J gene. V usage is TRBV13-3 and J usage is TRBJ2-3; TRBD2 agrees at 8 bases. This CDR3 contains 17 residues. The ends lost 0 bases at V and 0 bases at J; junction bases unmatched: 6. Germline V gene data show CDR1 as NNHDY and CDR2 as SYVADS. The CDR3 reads CASSDVLGGASAETLYF. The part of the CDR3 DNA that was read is TGTGCCAGCAGTGATGTACTAGGGGGGGCCAGTGCAGAA.

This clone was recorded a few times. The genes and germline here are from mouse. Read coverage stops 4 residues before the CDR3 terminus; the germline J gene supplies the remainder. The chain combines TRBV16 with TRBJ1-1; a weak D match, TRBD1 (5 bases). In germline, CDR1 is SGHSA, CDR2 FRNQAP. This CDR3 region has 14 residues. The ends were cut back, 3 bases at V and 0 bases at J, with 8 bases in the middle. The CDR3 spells CASSLDNANTEVFF. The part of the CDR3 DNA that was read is TGTGCAAGCAGCTTGGACAATGCAAACACA.

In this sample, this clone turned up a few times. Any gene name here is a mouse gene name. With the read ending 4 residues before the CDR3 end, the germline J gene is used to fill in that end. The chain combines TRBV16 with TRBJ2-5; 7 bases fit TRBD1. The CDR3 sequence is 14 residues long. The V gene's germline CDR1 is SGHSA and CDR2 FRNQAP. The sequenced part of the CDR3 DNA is TGTGCAAGCAGTCTCCCGGGACAGAGGGAC. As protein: CASSLPGQRD. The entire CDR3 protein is CASSLPGQRDTQYF.

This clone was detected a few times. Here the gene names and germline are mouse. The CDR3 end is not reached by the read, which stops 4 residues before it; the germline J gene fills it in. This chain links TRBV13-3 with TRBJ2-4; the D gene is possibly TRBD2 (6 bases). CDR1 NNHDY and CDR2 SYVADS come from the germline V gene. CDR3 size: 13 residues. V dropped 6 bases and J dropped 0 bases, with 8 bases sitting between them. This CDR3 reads CASTGTSQNTLYF. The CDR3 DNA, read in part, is TGTGCCAGCACCGGGACTAGTCAAAAC.

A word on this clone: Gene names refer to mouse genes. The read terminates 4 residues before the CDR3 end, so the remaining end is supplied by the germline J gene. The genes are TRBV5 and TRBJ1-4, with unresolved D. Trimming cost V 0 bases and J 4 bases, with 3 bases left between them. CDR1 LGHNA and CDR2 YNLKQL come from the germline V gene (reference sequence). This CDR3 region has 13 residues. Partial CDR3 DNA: TGTGCCAGCAGCCAAGATGGCAACGAA. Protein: CASSQDGNE. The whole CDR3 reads CASSQDGNERLFF.

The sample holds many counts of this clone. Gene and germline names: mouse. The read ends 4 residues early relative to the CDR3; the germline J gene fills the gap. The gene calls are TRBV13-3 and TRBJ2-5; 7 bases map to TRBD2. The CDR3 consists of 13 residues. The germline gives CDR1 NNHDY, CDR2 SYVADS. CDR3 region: CASSARLGDTQYF. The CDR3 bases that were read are TGTGCCAGCAGTGCCCGACTGGGAGAC.

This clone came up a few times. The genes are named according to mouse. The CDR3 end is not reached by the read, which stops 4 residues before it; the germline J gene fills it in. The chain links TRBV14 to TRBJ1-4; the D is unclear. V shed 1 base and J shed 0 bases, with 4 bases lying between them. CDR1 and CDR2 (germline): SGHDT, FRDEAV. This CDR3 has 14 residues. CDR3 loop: CASSFTISNERLFF. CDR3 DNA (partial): TGTGCCAGCAGTTTCACAATTTCCAACGAA.

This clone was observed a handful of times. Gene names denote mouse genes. CDR3 region: CASSPTSNSDYTF. The sequenced part of the CDR3 DNA is TGTGCCAGCAGCCCAACATCAAACTCC. This rearrangement joins TRBV13-1 to TRBJ1-2; D gene ambiguous. Read data end 4 residues before the CDR3 end; the end is taken from the germline J gene. The germline V and J ends were trimmed by 5 bases and 0 bases, with 8 bases remaining between them. This CDR3 is 13 amino acids long. Germline V gene lookup returns CDR1 NSHNY and CDR2 SYGAGN.

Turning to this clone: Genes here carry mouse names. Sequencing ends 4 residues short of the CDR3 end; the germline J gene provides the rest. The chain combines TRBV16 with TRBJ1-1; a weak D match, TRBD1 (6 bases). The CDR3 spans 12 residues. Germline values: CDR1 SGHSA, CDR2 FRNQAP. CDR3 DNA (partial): TGTGCAAGCAGCTCGGGGACATCA. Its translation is CASSSGTS. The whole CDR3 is CASSSGTSEVFF.

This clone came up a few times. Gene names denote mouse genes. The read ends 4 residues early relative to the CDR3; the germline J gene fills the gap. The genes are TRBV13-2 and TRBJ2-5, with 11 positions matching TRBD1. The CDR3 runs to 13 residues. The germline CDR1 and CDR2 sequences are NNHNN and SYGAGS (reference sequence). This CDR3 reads CASGDRGRDTQYF. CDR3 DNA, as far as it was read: TGTGCCAGCGGGGACAGGGGGCGAGAC.

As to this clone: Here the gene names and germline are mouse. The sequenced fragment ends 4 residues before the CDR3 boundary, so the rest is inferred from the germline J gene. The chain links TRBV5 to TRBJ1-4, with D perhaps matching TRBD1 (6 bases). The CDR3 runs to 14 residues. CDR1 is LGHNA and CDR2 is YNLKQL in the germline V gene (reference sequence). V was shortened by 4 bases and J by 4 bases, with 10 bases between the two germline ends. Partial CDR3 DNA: TGTGCCAGCAGCCCACGGGACAACAACGAA. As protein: CASSPRDNNE. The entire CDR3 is CASSPRDNNERLFF.

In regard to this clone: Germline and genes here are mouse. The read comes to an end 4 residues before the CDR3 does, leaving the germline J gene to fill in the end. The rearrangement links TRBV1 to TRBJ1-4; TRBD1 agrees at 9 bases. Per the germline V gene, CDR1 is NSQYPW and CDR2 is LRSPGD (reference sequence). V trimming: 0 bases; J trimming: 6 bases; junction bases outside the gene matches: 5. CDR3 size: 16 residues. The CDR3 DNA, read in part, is TGCACCTGCAGTGCAGACCGGGACAGGGAGCACGAA. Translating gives CTCSADRDREHE. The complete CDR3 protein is CTCSADRDREHERLFF.

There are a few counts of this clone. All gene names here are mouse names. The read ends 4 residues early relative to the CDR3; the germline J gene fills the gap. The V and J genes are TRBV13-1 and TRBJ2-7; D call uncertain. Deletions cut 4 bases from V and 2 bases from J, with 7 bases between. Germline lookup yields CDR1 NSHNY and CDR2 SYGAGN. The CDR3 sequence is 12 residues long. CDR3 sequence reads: CASSPGAYEQYF. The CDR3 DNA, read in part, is TGTGCCAGCAGTCCAGGAGCCTAT.

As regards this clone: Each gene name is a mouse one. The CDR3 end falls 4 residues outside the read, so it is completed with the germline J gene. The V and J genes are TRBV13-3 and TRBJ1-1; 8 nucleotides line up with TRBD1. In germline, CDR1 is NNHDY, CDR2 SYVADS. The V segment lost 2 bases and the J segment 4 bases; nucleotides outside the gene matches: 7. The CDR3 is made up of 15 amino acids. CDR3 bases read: TGTGCCAGCAGTGAATGGGACAGGAGGGGCACA. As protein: CASSEWDRRGT. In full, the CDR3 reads CASSEWDRRGTEVFF.

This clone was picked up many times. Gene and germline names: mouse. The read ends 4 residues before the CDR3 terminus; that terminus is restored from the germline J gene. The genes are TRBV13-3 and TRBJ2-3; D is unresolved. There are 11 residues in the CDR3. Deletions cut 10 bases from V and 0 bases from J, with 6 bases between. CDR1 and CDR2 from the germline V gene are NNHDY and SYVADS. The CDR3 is CAGKSAETLYF. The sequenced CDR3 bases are TGTGCCGGCAAGAGTGCAGAA.

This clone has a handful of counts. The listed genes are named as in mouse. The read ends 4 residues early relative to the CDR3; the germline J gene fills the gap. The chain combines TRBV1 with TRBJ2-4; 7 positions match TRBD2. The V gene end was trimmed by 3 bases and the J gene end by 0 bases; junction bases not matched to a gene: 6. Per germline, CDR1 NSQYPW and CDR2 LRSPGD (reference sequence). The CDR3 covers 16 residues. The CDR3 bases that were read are TGCACCTGCAGTGCCCTGGGGGATTCTAGTCAAAAC. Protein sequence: CTCSALGDSSQN. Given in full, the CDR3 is CTCSALGDSSQNTLYF.

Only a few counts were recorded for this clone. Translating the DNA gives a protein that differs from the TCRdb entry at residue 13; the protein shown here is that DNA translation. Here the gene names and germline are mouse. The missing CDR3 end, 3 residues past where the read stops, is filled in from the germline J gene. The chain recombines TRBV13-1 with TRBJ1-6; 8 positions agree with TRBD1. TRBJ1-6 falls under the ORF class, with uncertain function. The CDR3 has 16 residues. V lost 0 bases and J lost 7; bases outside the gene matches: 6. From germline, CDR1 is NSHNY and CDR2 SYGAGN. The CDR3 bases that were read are TGTGCCAGCAGTGATGGGGGCAGGGGGCGGAATTCGCCC. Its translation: CASSDGGRGRNSP. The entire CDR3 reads CASSDGGRGRNSPLYF.

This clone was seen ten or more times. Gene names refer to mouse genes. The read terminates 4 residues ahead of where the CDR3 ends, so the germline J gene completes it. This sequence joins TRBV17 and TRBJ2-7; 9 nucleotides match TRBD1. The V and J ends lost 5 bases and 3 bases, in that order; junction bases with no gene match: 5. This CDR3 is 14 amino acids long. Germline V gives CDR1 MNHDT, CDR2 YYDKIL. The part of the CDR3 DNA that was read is TGTGCTAGCAGTTCCGGGACAGGGCTCTAT. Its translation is CASSSGTGLY. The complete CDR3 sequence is CASSSGTGLYEQYF.

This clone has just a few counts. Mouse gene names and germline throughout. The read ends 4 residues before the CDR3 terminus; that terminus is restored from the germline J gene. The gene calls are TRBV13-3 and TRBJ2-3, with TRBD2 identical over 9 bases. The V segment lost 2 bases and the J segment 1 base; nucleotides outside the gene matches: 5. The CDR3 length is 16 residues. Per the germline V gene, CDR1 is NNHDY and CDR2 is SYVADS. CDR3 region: CASSELGGRGAETLYF. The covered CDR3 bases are TGTGCCAGCAGTGAACTGGGGGGAAGGGGTGCAGAA.

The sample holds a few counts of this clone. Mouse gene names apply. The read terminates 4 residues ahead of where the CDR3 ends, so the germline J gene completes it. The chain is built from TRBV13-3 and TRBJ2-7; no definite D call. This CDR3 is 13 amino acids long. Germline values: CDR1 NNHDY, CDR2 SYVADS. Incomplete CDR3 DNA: TGTGCCAGCAGTGATAACAGAAATTAT. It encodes CASSDNRNY. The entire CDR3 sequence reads CASSDNRNYEQYF.

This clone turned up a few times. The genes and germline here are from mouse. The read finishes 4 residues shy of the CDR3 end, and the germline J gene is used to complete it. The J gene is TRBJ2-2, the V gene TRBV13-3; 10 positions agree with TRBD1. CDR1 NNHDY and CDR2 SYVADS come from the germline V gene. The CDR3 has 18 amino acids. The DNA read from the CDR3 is TGTGCCAGCAGTGATGCCGGGACAGGGGAATGGGACATCGGG. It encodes CASSDAGTGEWDIG. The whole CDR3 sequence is CASSDAGTGEWDIGQLYF.

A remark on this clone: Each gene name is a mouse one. Incomplete CDR3 DNA: TGTGCCAGCAGAGGGGAAGGGGGCTCCTAT. The encoded protein is CASRGEGGSY. The entire CDR3 is CASRGEGGSYEQYF. The rearrangement joins TRBV13-3 to TRBJ2-7; TRBD1 is a possible D gene (6 bases). The missing CDR3 end, 4 residues past where the read stops, is filled in from the germline J gene. V was trimmed by 5 bases and J by 0 bases, leaving 12 bases between them. Germline CDR1 and CDR2: NNHDY and SYVADS. This CDR3 is built from 14 residues.

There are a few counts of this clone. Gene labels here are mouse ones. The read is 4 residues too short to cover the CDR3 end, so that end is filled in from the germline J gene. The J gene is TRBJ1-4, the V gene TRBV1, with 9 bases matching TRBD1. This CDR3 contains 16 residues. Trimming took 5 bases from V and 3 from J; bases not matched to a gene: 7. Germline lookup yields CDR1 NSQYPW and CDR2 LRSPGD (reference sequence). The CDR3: CTCSPRDRETNERLFF. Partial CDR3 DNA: TGCACCTGCAGTCCCCGGGACAGGGAGACCAACGAA. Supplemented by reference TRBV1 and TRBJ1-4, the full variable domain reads VTLLEQNPRWRLVPRGQAVNLRCILKNSQYPWMSWYQQDLQKQLQWLFTLRSPGDKEVKSLPGADYLATRVTDTELRLQVANMSQGRTLYCTCSPRDRETNERLFFGHGTKLSVL.

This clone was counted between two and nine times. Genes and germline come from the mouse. CDR3 bases read: TGCACCTGCAGACAGGGACTGGGGGGGCGCTCCTAT. It yields the protein CTCRQGLGGRSY. The whole CDR3 is CTCRQGLGGRSYEQYF. This chain joins TRBV1 and TRBJ2-7, with 14 nucleotides matching TRBD2. The read terminates 4 residues before the CDR3 end, so the remaining end is supplied by the germline J gene. The CDR3 has 16 amino acids. V lost 6 bases and J lost 0; bases outside the gene matches: 4. Germline V gives CDR1 NSQYPW, CDR2 LRSPGD (reference sequence). Drawing the rest from reference TRBV1 and TRBJ2-7, the complete variable domain is VTLLEQNPRWRLVPRGQAVNLRCILKNSQYPWMSWYQQDLQKQLQWLFTLRSPGDKEVKSLPGADYLATRVTDTELRLQVANMSQGRTLYCTCRQGLGGRSYEQYFGPGTRLTVL.

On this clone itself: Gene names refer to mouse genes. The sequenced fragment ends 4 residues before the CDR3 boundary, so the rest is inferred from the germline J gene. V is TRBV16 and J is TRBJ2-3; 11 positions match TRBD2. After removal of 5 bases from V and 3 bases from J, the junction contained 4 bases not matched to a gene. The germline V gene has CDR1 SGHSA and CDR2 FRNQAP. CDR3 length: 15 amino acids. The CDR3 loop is CASSLLGGRAETLYF. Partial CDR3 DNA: TGTGCAAGCAGCCTACTGGGGGGGCGCGCAGAA.

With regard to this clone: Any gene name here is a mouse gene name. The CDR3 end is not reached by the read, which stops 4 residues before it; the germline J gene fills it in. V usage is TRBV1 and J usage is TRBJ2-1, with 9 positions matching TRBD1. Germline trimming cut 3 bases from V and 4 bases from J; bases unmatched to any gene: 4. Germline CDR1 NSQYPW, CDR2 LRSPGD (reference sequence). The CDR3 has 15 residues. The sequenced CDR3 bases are TGCACCTGCAGTGCCCACAGGGGGCTGTATGCT. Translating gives CTCSAHRGLYA. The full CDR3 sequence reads CTCSAHRGLYAEQFF.

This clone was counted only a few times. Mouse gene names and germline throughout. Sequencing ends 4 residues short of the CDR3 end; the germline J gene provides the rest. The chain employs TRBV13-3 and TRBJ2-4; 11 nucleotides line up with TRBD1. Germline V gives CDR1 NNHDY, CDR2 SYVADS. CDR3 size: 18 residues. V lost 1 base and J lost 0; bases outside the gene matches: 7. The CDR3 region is CASSDPGTGGFSQNTLYF. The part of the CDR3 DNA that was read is TGTGCCAGCAGTGATCCCGGGACAGGGGGGTTTAGTCAAAAC.

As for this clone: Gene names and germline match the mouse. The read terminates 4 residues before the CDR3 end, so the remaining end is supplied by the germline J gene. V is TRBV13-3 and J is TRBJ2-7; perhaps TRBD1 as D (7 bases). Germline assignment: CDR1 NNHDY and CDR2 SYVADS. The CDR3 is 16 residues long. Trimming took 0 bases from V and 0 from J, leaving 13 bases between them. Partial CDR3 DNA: TGTGCCAGCAGTGATGGCAGGGGGGTTAGCTCCTAT. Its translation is CASSDGRGVSSY. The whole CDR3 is CASSDGRGVSSYEQYF.